This TCR beta chain was recovered during a study of blood T cell repertoires in COVID-19. Study at large: Whether acute or convalescent, the COVID-19 samples came from the United States, Italy and Spain.

V trimming: 4 bases; J trimming: 0 bases; junction bases outside the gene matches: 4. This CDR3 has 16 residues. Germline V gene lookup returns CDR1 MNHEY and CDR2 SVGAGI. In the study's own analysis: Reference gene primer amplification gave estimated nucleated cell counts. Clones were sequenced by immunoSEQ multiplex PCR, and TCRdb holds only the in-frame ones, with some missing. D and trimming were read from the DNA, whereas the V and J calls and clone size are those reported in that table. The sample yields tens of thousands of clones, about 88% seen once. V gene TRBV6-5 combines with J gene TRBJ2-2, with 8 bases that match TRBD1. The sequence came from a human donor with active COVID-19. The donor label of this sample is uncertain. Sequenced input: peripheral blood. CDR3: CASSSTGGANTGELFF. The DNA for the CDR3 is TGTGCCAGCAGTTCAACAGGGGGTGCGAACACCGGGGAGCTGTTTTTT.